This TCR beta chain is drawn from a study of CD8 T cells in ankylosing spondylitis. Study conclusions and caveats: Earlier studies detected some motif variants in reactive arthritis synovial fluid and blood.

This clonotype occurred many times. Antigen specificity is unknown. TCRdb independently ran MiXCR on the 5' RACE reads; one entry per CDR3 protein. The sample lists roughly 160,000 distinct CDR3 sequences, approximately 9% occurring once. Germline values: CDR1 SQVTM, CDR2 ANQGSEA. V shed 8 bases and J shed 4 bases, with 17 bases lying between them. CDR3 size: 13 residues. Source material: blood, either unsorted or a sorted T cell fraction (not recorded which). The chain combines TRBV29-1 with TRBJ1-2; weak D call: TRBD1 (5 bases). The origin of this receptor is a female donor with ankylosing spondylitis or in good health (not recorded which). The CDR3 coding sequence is TGCAGCTCGGATCAGGGTTCAGTCTATGGCTACACCTTC. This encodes CSSDQGSVYGYTF.